Below, 31 T cell receptor beta chains from the same sample are listed, as sequenced in a study of identical twins. TCRdb processed the 5' RACE reads anew with MiXCR; each CDR3 protein has one entry. This sample has some 300,000 distinct CDR3 sequences, with 9% to 15% found just once. These sequences were also reported in another study, on yellow fever vaccine responses in identical twins.

Sequenced input: CD8+ T cells sorted from blood. These receptors were obtained from a woman aged 18-29 years in good health.

CDR3 DNA: TGTGCCAGCAGGGTGGGGAGCGGGAGGTTTAATGAGCAGTTCTTC. Amino acid sequence: CASRVGSGRFNEQFF. The chain couples TRBV12-3 or TRBV12-4 to TRBJ2-1; 9 nucleotides match TRBD2. Losses at the gene ends were 6 bases for V and 7 bases for J; bases not matched to a gene: 10. CDR3 length: 15 residues.

This clonotype was picked up a small number of times. This chain connects TRBV7-9 to TRBJ2-1, with D unresolved. The CDR3 contains 11 residues. Germline CDR1 SEHNR, CDR2 FQNEAQ (reference sequence). Trimming shortened V by 4 bases and J by 8 bases, and 6 bases separated the two germline ends. In nucleotides, the CDR3 is TGTGCCAGCAGCTGGTCGGATGAGCAGTTCTTC. Protein sequence: CASSWSDEQFF.

J is TRBJ2-3 and V is TRBV11-2, with 7 bases lining up with TRBD2. This CDR3 region has 16 residues. Germline-derived CDR1 and CDR2 are SGHAT and FQNNGV. V dropped 1 base and J dropped 2; count of bases not matched to a gene: 6. The CDR3 DNA reads as TGTGCCAGCAGCTTAGGGGCTAGCGGATACACAGATACGCAGTATTTT. Translation: CASSLGASGYTDTQYF.

V and J are TRBV20-1 and TRBJ2-5; 10 bases agree with TRBD2. Per germline, CDR1 DFQATT and CDR2 SNEGSKA (reference sequence). Losses at the gene ends were 3 bases for V and 2 bases for J; bases not matched to a gene: 3. The CDR3 has 14 amino acids. The CDR3 reads CSARASGGQETQYF. The CDR3 DNA reads TGCAGTGCTAGGGCTAGCGGGGGTCAAGAGACCCAGTACTTC.

CDR3 sequence (DNA): TGTGCCAGCAGTTACAAAGGAATCACAGATACGCAGTATTTT. Amino acids: CASSYKGITDTQYF. The chain joins TRBV6-2 or TRBV6-3 to TRBJ2-3; D is ambiguous. CDR1 is MNHEY, CDR2 SVGEGT, per germline. The CDR3 extends over 14 amino acids. With 2 bases removed from V and 2 bases from J, the gap between germline ends came to 8 bases.

The chain employs TRBV6-1 and TRBJ2-5, with D possibly being TRBD2 (6 bases). Germline loops: CDR1 MNHNS, CDR2 SASEGT. Trimming cost V 8 bases and J 4 bases, with 17 bases left between them. This CDR3 comprises 14 residues. The CDR3 is CASGSREAGETQYF. Written as DNA, the CDR3 is TGTGCCAGCGGCAGCAGGGAGGCCGGAGAGACCCAGTACTTC.

The chain is built from TRBV2 and TRBJ1-5, with a possible D match to TRBD1 (5 bases). This CDR3 comprises 13 residues. V shed 8 bases and J shed 3 bases, with 11 bases lying between them. CDR1 is SNHLY, CDR2 FYNNEI, per germline. This chain's CDR3 is CASQGRLNQPQHF. CDR3 coding DNA: TGTGCCAGCCAGGGACGGCTCAATCAGCCCCAGCATTTT. Together with reference TRBV2 and TRBJ1-5, the CDR3 gives the full variable domain: EPEVTQTPSHQVTQMGQEVILRCVPISNHLYFYWYRQILGQKVEFLVSFYNNEISEKSEIFDDQFSVERPDGSNFTLKIRSTKLEDSAMYFCASQGRLNQPQHFGDGTRLSIL.

This clonotype was counted ten times or more. The chain carries TRBV28 and TRBJ2-5; possible D gene TRBD2, 5 bases. Deletions cut 1 base from V and 2 bases from J, with 8 bases between. The CDR3 is 14 residues long. Germline V gene data show CDR1 as MDHEN and CDR2 as SYDVKM. CDR3 DNA sequence: TGTGCCAGCAGTTTATTGGAGGATCAAGAGACCCAGTACTTC. This gives the protein CASSLLEDQETQYF. The complete variable domain, with remaining parts taken from reference TRBV28 and TRBJ2-5, reads DVKVTQSSRYLVKRTGEKVFLECVQDMDHENMFWYRQDPGLGLRLIYFSYDVKMKEKGDIPEGYSVSREKKERFSLILESASTNQTSMYLCASSLLEDQETQYFGPGTRLLVL.

The gene calls are TRBV7-8 and TRBJ2-3, with 11 bases matching TRBD1. The CDR3 has 15 amino acids. Germline trimming cut 5 bases from V and 5 bases from J; bases unmatched to any gene: 6. The germline V gene encodes CDR1 SGHVS and CDR2 FQNEAQ. CDR3 protein: CASSLGTGGIDTQYF. The DNA of the CDR3 is TGTGCCAGCAGCCTAGGGACAGGGGGAATAGATACGCAGTATTTT.

This clonotype occurred a few times. The chain employs TRBV6-5 and TRBJ2-1; D may be TRBD2 (7 bases). The CDR3 contains 17 residues. CDR1 and CDR2 from the germline V gene are MNHEY and SVGAGI. The germline V and J ends were trimmed by 0 bases and 8 bases, with 20 bases remaining between them. The CDR3 nucleotides are TGTGCCAGCAGTTACTCCCTAATTGGGGGGGCGACATATGAGCAGTTCTTC. The encoded protein is CASSYSLIGGATYEQFF.

This clonotype occurred many times. J is TRBJ2-3 and V is TRBV5-1; 7 nucleotides align to TRBD1. The CDR3 has 15 amino acids. Germline V CDR1 and CDR2: SGHRS, YFSETQ. The junction had 5 bases not matched to a gene; V was cut back by 0 bases and J by 4 bases. The CDR3 is CASSLGQGYADTQYF. The DNA for the CDR3 is TGCGCCAGCAGCTTGGGACAGGGTTACGCAGATACGCAGTATTTT.

The chain couples TRBV10-1 to TRBJ1-1; weak D call: TRBD1 (6 bases). The CDR3 sequence is 14 residues long. V was shortened by 9 bases and J by 3 bases, with 17 bases between the two germline ends. CDR1 WNHNN and CDR2 SYGVQD come from the germline V gene (reference sequence). CDR3 in amino acids: CARTPGHGYTEAFF. The CDR3 bases are TGCGCCAGGACACCGGGACATGGTTACACTGAAGCTTTCTTT.

This clonotype was detected a few times. This chain links TRBV5-1 with TRBJ2-1; D might be TRBD1 or TRBD2, each matching 5 bases. From germline, CDR1 is SGHRS and CDR2 YFSETQ. The V end was cut by 3 bases, the J end by 7 bases, with 11 bases between. This CDR3 comprises 13 residues. CDR3 loop: CASSWGTRNEQFF. The CDR3 nucleotides read TGCGCCAGCAGCTGGGGGACGAGGAATGAGCAGTTCTTC.

This chain connects TRBV11-2 to TRBJ2-7; D not certain. This CDR3 is built from 13 residues. Deletions cut 1 base from V and 6 bases from J, with 10 bases between. The germline V gene has CDR1 SGHAT and CDR2 FQNNGV. The CDR3 DNA is TGTGCCAGCAGCTTAGGGTATTCGACCGAGCAGTACGTC. Its translation is CASSLGYSTEQYV.

This clonotype was counted ten times or more. The chain links TRBV6-5 to TRBJ2-7, with 8 bases identical to TRBD1. Germline values: CDR1 MNHEY, CDR2 SVGAGI. The J segment lost 2 bases and the V segment lost 5 bases, leaving 5 bases of the junction unmatched. CDR3 length: 14 amino acids. For the CDR3, the DNA is TGTGCCAGCAGTACTCCGACAGGGGCCTACGAGCAGTACGTC. Amino acids: CASSTPTGAYEQYV.

This clonotype was seen a few times. This chain uses TRBV7-6 with TRBJ2-3; the D gene is possibly TRBD2 (6 bases). Germline V gene data show CDR1 as SGHVS and CDR2 as FNYEAQ. The germline V and J ends were trimmed by 2 bases and 1 base, with 13 bases remaining between them. This CDR3 has 16 amino acids. This chain's CDR3 is CASSLRTTPGTDTQYF. DNA of the CDR3: TGTGCCAGCAGCTTACGGACTACCCCCGGCACAGATACGCAGTATTTT.

V is TRBV27 and J is TRBJ2-7, with D perhaps being TRBD1 or TRBD2 (5 bases each). The V end was cut by 8 bases, the J end by 4 bases, with 15 bases between. CDR3 size: 13 residues. From germline, CDR1 is MNHEY and CDR2 SMNVEV (reference sequence). The CDR3 DNA sequence: TGTGCCAGCTCCGGGGCTTGGGGGTACGAGCAGTACTTC. It codes for CASSGAWGYEQYF.

V and J are TRBV13 and TRBJ2-7; unclear D gene. Per the germline V gene, CDR1 is PRHDT and CDR2 is FYEKMQ (reference sequence). The V end was cut by 5 bases, the J end by 0 bases, with 11 bases between. This CDR3 region has 14 residues. CDR3 residues: CASSPLDNSYEQYV. The CDR3 DNA is TGTGCCAGCAGCCCGTTAGACAACTCCTACGAGCAGTACGTC.

This clonotype turned up a few times. The V and J genes are TRBV20-1 and TRBJ1-4; 9 nucleotides line up with TRBD1. From germline, CDR1 is DFQATT and CDR2 SNEGSKA (reference sequence). With V trimmed by 0 bases and J by 8 bases, 4 bases remained unmatched. The CDR3 is 14 amino acids. CDR3 bases: TGCAGTGCTAGAGATGGGGGACAGGGAGAAAAACTGTTTTTT. Its protein product is CSARDGGQGEKLFF.

This clonotype was found many times. The genes are TRBV6-6 and TRBJ2-3; D is uncertain. V was clipped by 0 bases and J by 6 bases, with 4 bases between them. Looked up from germline, CDR1 is MNHNY and CDR2 is SVGAGI (reference sequence). This CDR3 region has 12 residues. For the CDR3, the DNA is TGTGCCAGCAGTTACTCTCTCGATACGCAGTATTTT. Protein product: CASSYSLDTQYF.

The chain joins TRBV6-1 to TRBJ2-7; D tentatively fits TRBD1 or TRBD2 (6 bases each). The germline gives CDR1 MNHNS, CDR2 SASEGT. V dropped 3 bases and J dropped 5 bases, with 17 bases sitting between them. This CDR3 is built from 15 residues. The CDR3 bases are TGTGCCAGCAGTGATCGGAGGGGGTTCGACAACGAGCAGTACTTC. This gives the protein CASSDRRGFDNEQYF.

This clonotype was seen a handful of times. The V gene is TRBV27, the J gene TRBJ2-2, with D uncertain. V was pared by 7 bases and J by 2 bases, with 17 bases between. Per germline, CDR1 MNHEY and CDR2 SMNVEV (reference sequence). There are 16 residues in the CDR3. In DNA, the CDR3 is TGTGCCAGCAACCAACTCTCGCCCACAAACACCGGGGAGCTGTTTTTT. This codes for CASNQLSPTNTGELFF.

The genes are TRBV2 and TRBJ2-4, with TRBD2 matching 11 bases. Germline loops: CDR1 SNHLY, CDR2 FYNNEI. Trimming removed 5 bases from V and 3 bases from J; junction bases left unmatched: 9. There are 17 residues in the CDR3. CDR3 bases: TGTGCCAGCAGTCGAGGGACTAGCGGAACTAACAAAAACATTCAGTACTTC. Its translation: CASSRGTSGTNKNIQYF. The full variable domain, its missing parts supplied by reference TRBV2 and TRBJ2-4, is EPEVTQTPSHQVTQMGQEVILRCVPISNHLYFYWYRQILGQKVEFLVSFYNNEISEKSEIFDDQFSVERPDGSNFTLKIRSTKLEDSAMYFCASSRGTSGTNKNIQYFGAGTRLSVL.

The V gene is TRBV19, the J gene TRBJ2-1; 9 bases map to TRBD2. The CDR3 has 15 amino acids. V lost 5 bases to trimming and J lost 3 bases; unmatched junction nucleotides: 5. Germline V gene sequence: CDR1 LNHDA, CDR2 SQIVND (reference sequence). The DNA for the CDR3 is TGTGCCAGTAGTTACGGCGGGGGGGACTACAATGAGCAGTTCTTC. It encodes CASSYGGGDYNEQFF.

This clonotype appeared many times. V is TRBV12-3 or TRBV12-4 and J is TRBJ2-3, with D maybe TRBD2 (6 bases). The CDR3 is 14 amino acids. Trimming shortened V by 8 bases and J by 1 base, and 13 bases separated the two germline ends. CDR3 sequence: CASGWASGTDTQYF. The CDR3 DNA is TGTGCCAGCGGGTGGGCTAGCGGCACAGATACGCAGTATTTT.

The genes are TRBV27 and TRBJ2-1; D not certain. V lost 2 bases, J lost 3 bases, and 14 bases lay in between. Per the germline V gene, CDR1 is MNHEY and CDR2 is SMNVEV (reference sequence). The CDR3 consists of 16 residues. CDR3 region: CASSLNIAGNYNEQFF. The CDR3 DNA reads as TGTGCCAGCAGTTTAAATATCGCAGGTAACTACAATGAGCAGTTCTTC.

The V and J genes are TRBV28 and TRBJ2-1; D may be TRBD1 or TRBD2 (5 bases each). The CDR3 has 18 residues. Looked up from germline, CDR1 is MDHEN and CDR2 is SYDVKM. Trimming took off 6 bases at V and 4 bases at J, with 25 bases between the two ends. For the CDR3, the DNA is TGTGCCAGCAGCTCTACCGATCCGGGACGCCCGCTATACAATGAGCAGTTCTTC. Its protein is CASSSTDPGRPLYNEQFF.

The chain combines TRBV9 with TRBJ2-7, with TRBD1 as a possible D gene (6 bases). Deletions cut 4 bases from V and 6 bases from J, with 17 bases between. This CDR3 comprises 14 residues. In germline, CDR1 is SGDLS, CDR2 YYNGEE. The CDR3 nucleotides are TGTGCCAGCAGCCCTCGGGACACCTCTGGCGAGCAGTACTTC. Protein: CASSPRDTSGEQYF. Filled out from reference TRBV9 and TRBJ2-7, the complete variable domain reads DSGVTQTPKHLITATGQRVTLRCSPRSGDLSVYWYQQSLDQGLQFLIQYYNGEERAKGNILERFSAQQFPDLHSELNLSSLELGDSALYFCASSPRDTSGEQYFGPGTRLTVT.

The sample holds a few counts of this clonotype. CDR3 in DNA: TGTGCCAGCAGCTTAGCGACGGGACAGTTCGTCGAGCAGTACTTC. Encoded protein: CASSLATGQFVEQYF. The chain uses TRBV7-9 and TRBJ2-7; TRBD1 agrees at 7 bases. Germline loops: CDR1 SEHNR, CDR2 FQNEAQ (reference sequence). With 0 bases clipped from V and 6 bases from J, the junction kept 8 bases outside the gene matches. The CDR3 loop spans 15 amino acids.

In its sample, this clonotype was seen a few times. The genes are TRBV7-8 and TRBJ1-5; 10 positions agree with TRBD1. The CDR3 is 16 residues long. The V gene end was trimmed by 2 bases and the J gene end by 3 bases; junction bases not matched to a gene: 4. Germline V gives CDR1 SGHVS, CDR2 FQNEAQ. The chain's CDR3 is CASSLHGTGANQPQHF. The DNA of the CDR3 is TGTGCCAGCAGCTTACACGGGACAGGGGCCAATCAGCCCCAGCATTTT.

This clonotype occurred a few times. The chain is built from TRBV28 and TRBJ1-5; 7 positions agree with TRBD1. Trimming at V came to 3 bases and at J to 0 bases, leaving 11 bases not matched to a gene. Germline assignment: CDR1 MDHEN and CDR2 SYDVKM. The CDR3 runs to 18 residues. The DNA for the CDR3 is TGTGCCAGCAGTTTTGATACAGGGGCGAGGTCTAGCAATCAGCCCCAGCATTTT. It codes for CASSFDTGARSSNQPQHF.